The 32 T cell receptor beta chains below all came from one sample that was sequenced in a study of blood T cell repertoires in COVID-19. The table came from immunoSEQ multiplex PCR; TCRdb's copy has only in-frame clones and leaves some out. The repertoire holds roughly 92,000 clones, with around 87% as singletons. Material for sequencing was peripheral blood. These receptors came from a woman of 80 years or more with acute or convalescent COVID-19.

V is TRBV6-5 and J is TRBJ1-5, with 8 positions matching TRBD1. Trimming removed 8 bases from V and 5 bases from J; junction bases left unmatched: 8. This CDR3 contains 14 residues. Germline V gene lookup returns CDR1 MNHEY and CDR2 SVGAGI. CDR3 bases: TGTGCCAGCGGTCACAGGGGGTGGGATCAGCCCCAGCATTTT. This codes for CASGHRGWDQPQHF.

The chain employs TRBV6-5 and TRBJ2-7, with D tentatively TRBD2 (5 bases). Trimming stripped 6 bases from V and 2 bases from J, with 8 bases between. This CDR3 has 12 amino acids. CDR1 and CDR2 (germline): MNHEY, SVGAGI. The CDR3 is CASREAAYEQYF. The CDR3 nucleotides are TGTGCCAGCAGGGAGGCAGCCTACGAGCAGTACTTC.

V is TRBV15 and J is TRBJ1-3, with D perhaps TRBD1 (5 bases). The V end lost 0 bases, the J end lost 0 bases, and 12 bases lay between the germline ends. CDR3 size: 17 residues. Germline V gives CDR1 LNHNV, CDR2 YYDKDF (reference sequence). The CDR3 region is CATSRDWGGGSGNTIYF. The CDR3 DNA reads TGTGCCACCAGCAGAGATTGGGGGGGAGGCTCTGGAAACACCATATATTTT.

This chain uses TRBV29-1 with TRBJ1-1; no clear D gene. Germline V gene sequence: CDR1 SQVTM, CDR2 ANQGSEA. With 7 bases removed from V and 6 bases from J, the gap between germline ends came to 9 bases. The CDR3 runs to 10 residues. The CDR3 DNA sequence: TGCAGCGAACGAGTTGCTGAAGCTTTCTTT. Its protein product is CSERVAEAFF.

This clone came up once. The V gene is TRBV25-1, the J gene TRBJ2-3; 10 nucleotides align to TRBD2. CDR1 is MGHDK and CDR2 is SYGVNS in the germline V gene. V was pared by 5 bases and J by 2 bases, with 4 bases of the junction left unmatched. The CDR3 is 15 amino acids. The CDR3 sequence: CASSSSGGLTDTQYF. The CDR3 DNA sequence: TGTGCCAGCAGTTCTAGCGGGGGACTCACAGATACGCAGTATTTT.

The chain joins TRBV20-1 to TRBJ2-3; unclear D gene. This CDR3 has 13 residues. The V gene lost 3 bases and the J gene lost 2 bases, with 9 bases spanning the gap. Germline assignment: CDR1 DFQATT and CDR2 SNEGSKA (reference sequence). The CDR3 DNA is TGCAGTGCTAGTGGGCAGAACACAGATACGCAGTATTTT. Translated: CSASGQNTDTQYF.

The CDR3 protein is CASSLGLAGVTEQFF. The CDR3 DNA is TGTGCCAGCAGCCTGGGACTAGCGGGGGTCACTGAGCAGTTCTTC. The chain employs TRBV6-2 or TRBV6-3 and TRBJ2-1, with 14 bases matching TRBD2. The germline gives CDR1 MNHEY, CDR2 SVGEGT. V lost 6 bases and J lost 9; bases outside the gene matches: 7. The CDR3 has 15 amino acids.

The genes are TRBV29-1 and TRBJ1-3; weak D call: TRBD1 (5 bases). V lost 7 bases and J 0 bases, leaving 16 bases between the germline ends. The CDR3 covers 15 residues. CDR1 and CDR2 from the germline V gene are SQVTM and ANQGSEA. The CDR3 loop is CSATTAPDSGNTIYF. DNA for the CDR3: TGCAGCGCTACGACAGCCCCTGACTCTGGAAACACCATATATTTT.

This rearrangement joins TRBV7-2 to TRBJ2-2, with 10 bases aligning to TRBD1. CDR3 length: 16 amino acids. J lost 4 bases, V lost 5 bases, and 7 bases had no gene match. Germline V gene data show CDR1 as SGHTA and CDR2 as FQGNSA. The CDR3 sequence: CASSHGTGVSTGELFF. The CDR3 bases are TGTGCCAGCAGCCATGGGACAGGGGTTAGCACCGGGGAGCTGTTTTTT.

The V gene is TRBV7-2, the J gene TRBJ2-2, with TRBD2 matching 7 bases. J lost 0 bases, V lost 6 bases, and 7 bases had no gene match. In germline, CDR1 is SGHTA, CDR2 FQGNSA. This CDR3 has 16 residues. CDR3 loop: CASRPPGTTNTGELFF. In nucleotides, the CDR3 is TGTGCCAGCAGGCCGCCCGGGACTACGAACACCGGGGAGCTGTTTTTT.

This clone was picked up one time. The gene calls are TRBV6-6 and TRBJ2-5, with D tentatively TRBD2 (5 bases). Deletions cut 7 bases from V and 4 bases from J, with 19 bases between. This CDR3 has 15 amino acids. The V gene's germline CDR1 is MNHNY and CDR2 SVGAGI (reference sequence). CDR3 protein: CASNPDGVWGETQYF. CDR3 DNA: TGTGCCAGCAACCCGGACGGGGTGTGGGGAGAGACCCAGTACTTC.

The J gene is TRBJ2-2, the V gene TRBV11-2, with no clear D. Trimming took 3 bases from V and 14 from J, leaving 10 bases between them. CDR1 SGHAT and CDR2 FQNNGV come from the germline V gene. The CDR3 loop spans 11 amino acids. CDR3 DNA: TGTGCCAGCAGCTTTGGCGGCCTCCTGTTTTTT. This encodes CASSFGGLLFF.

The chain has TRBV5-8 and TRBJ1-2, with D maybe TRBD1 (6 bases). Germline values: CDR1 SGHTS, CDR2 YDEGEE. This CDR3 contains 13 residues. The germline V and J ends were trimmed by 7 bases and 4 bases, with 14 bases remaining between them. CDR3 loop: CASGVGTSYGYTF. CDR3 DNA: TGTGCCAGCGGCGTAGGGACAAGCTATGGCTACACCTTC.

The gene calls are TRBV6-6 and TRBJ1-5; 8 nucleotides match TRBD1. J gave up 7 bases and V 7 bases, and 3 bases lay outside the gene matches. The germline CDR1 and CDR2 sequences are MNHNY and SVGAGI (reference sequence). The CDR3 sequence is 12 residues long. The CDR3: CASKDRDQPQHF. CDR3 coding DNA: TGTGCCAGCAAGGACAGGGACCAGCCCCAGCATTTT.

V usage is TRBV7-2 and J usage is TRBJ2-2; D is unclear. CDR3 length: 11 amino acids. Deletions cut 5 bases from V and 10 bases from J, with 8 bases between. CDR1 is SGHTA, CDR2 FQGNSA, per germline. The CDR3 region is CASSPEKELFF. The DNA for the CDR3 is TGTGCCAGCAGCCCGGAGAAGGAGCTGTTTTTT.

The V call is TRBV6-2 or TRBV6-3, the J call TRBJ2-7, with 13 positions matching TRBD2. The V gene end was trimmed by 5 bases and the J gene end by 7 bases; junction bases not matched to a gene: 8. Germline lookup yields CDR1 MNHEY and CDR2 SVGEGT. The CDR3 length is 15 residues. This CDR3 is CASSLPGLAGLEQYF. The DNA of the CDR3 is TGTGCCAGCAGTCTACCGGGACTAGCGGGGTTGGAGCAGTACTTC.

This chain links TRBV9 with TRBJ2-2, with D unclear. This CDR3 is built from 13 residues. Looked up from germline, CDR1 is SGDLS and CDR2 is YYNGEE. V was trimmed by 3 bases and J by 4 bases, leaving 7 bases between them. The CDR3 DNA sequence: TGTGCCAGCAGCGCGCACTTCACCGGGGAGCTGTTTTTT. It yields the protein CASSAHFTGELFF.

The CDR3 nucleotides read TGTGCCAGCAGCCAGGGTAGGGCCTACGAGCAGTACTTC. Its translation: CASSQGRAYEQYF. The chain has TRBV7-2 and TRBJ2-7, with a possible D match to TRBD1 (5 bases). V shed 5 bases and J shed 2 bases, with 10 bases lying between them. This CDR3 is 13 amino acids long. Looked up from germline, CDR1 is SGHTA and CDR2 is FQGNSA.

The chain recombines TRBV5-1 with TRBJ2-1, with 9 bases aligning to TRBD2. After removal of 2 bases from V and 5 bases from J, the junction contained 5 bases not matched to a gene. The CDR3 is made up of 15 amino acids. Germline loops: CDR1 SGHRS, CDR2 YFSETQ. CDR3 residues: CASSFSASGDNEQFF. Here the CDR3 DNA reads TGCGCCAGCAGCTTTTCGGCTAGCGGGGACAATGAGCAGTTCTTC.

V and J are TRBV5-1 and TRBJ2-5, with 8 nucleotides matching TRBD2. CDR1 is SGHRS, CDR2 YFSETQ, per germline. Trimming at V came to 0 bases and at J to 2 bases, leaving 6 bases not matched to a gene. The CDR3 runs to 16 residues. DNA for the CDR3: TGCGCCAGCAGCTTGGCTTCTAGCGGGTATCAAGAGACCCAGTACTTC. Translation gives CASSLASSGYQETQYF.

The chain is built from TRBV9 and TRBJ2-3; 14 nucleotides agree with TRBD2. Germline-derived CDR1 and CDR2 are SGDLS and YYNGEE. The CDR3 runs to 16 residues. With V trimmed by 4 bases and J by 5 bases, 6 bases remained unmatched. CDR3 sequence reads: CASSTGTSGRGDTQYF. CDR3 DNA: TGTGCCAGCAGCACCGGGACTAGCGGGAGAGGAGATACGCAGTATTTT.

The V call is TRBV6-2 or TRBV6-3, the J call TRBJ1-5, with 8 bases identical to TRBD1. Trimming at V came to 5 bases and at J to 3 bases, leaving 18 bases not matched to a gene. Germline values: CDR1 MNHEY, CDR2 SVGEGT. The CDR3 runs 19 residues. In DNA, the CDR3 is TGTGCCAGCAGTCCGGGACAGGCTAGAACCGCGGCCCTCAATCAGCCCCAGCATTTT. Protein product: CASSPGQARTAALNQPQHF.

V and J are TRBV27 and TRBJ1-1, with 8 nucleotides matching TRBD1. With 2 bases clipped from V and 12 bases from J, the junction kept 8 bases outside the gene matches. Looked up from germline, CDR1 is MNHEY and CDR2 is SMNVEV (reference sequence). The CDR3 has 13 amino acids. This CDR3 reads CASSLPGTGGTFF. The CDR3 DNA reads as TGTGCCAGCAGTTTACCCGGGACAGGCGGGACTTTCTTT.

The V call is TRBV6-5, the J call TRBJ2-7, with TRBD2 identical over 10 bases. The CDR3 is made up of 15 amino acids. Germline-derived CDR1 and CDR2 are MNHEY and SVGAGI. The junction had 5 bases not matched to a gene; V was cut back by 6 bases and J by 0 bases. This CDR3 is CASRIAGGYSYEQYF. In DNA form, the CDR3 reads TGTGCCAGCAGGATAGCGGGAGGATACTCCTACGAGCAGTACTTC.

Here the CDR3 DNA reads TGTGCCAGCGGCAAAAGCGAGGGGGCGTACACTGAAGCTTTCTTT. Amino acid sequence: CASGKSEGAYTEAFF. This sequence joins TRBV7-8 and TRBJ1-1; 7 bases align to TRBD1. J gave up 3 bases and V 8 bases, and 12 bases lay outside the gene matches. Per germline, CDR1 SGHVS and CDR2 FQNEAQ. There are 15 residues in the CDR3.

V gene TRBV6-5 combines with J gene TRBJ1-3; possible D gene TRBD1, 5 bases. The CDR3 runs 15 residues. With 5 bases removed from V and 4 bases from J, the gap between germline ends came to 15 bases. CDR1 and CDR2 (germline): MNHEY, SVGAGI. CDR3 sequence reads: CASSQPGGDGNTIYF. The CDR3, as DNA: TGTGCCAGCAGTCAACCGGGAGGGGACGGAAACACCATATATTTT.

This clone appeared a few times. The junction departs from germline at one end; a sequencing error may be responsible. The chain couples TRBV30 to TRBJ1-1; possible D gene TRBD1, 6 bases. CDR1 GTSNPN and CDR2 SVGIG come from the germline V gene (reference sequence). This CDR3 region has 14 residues. CDR3 coding DNA: TGTGCCTGGAGCCCAGGGGCCCTGAATACTGAAGCTTTCTTT. It encodes CAWSPGALNTEAFF.

The gene calls are TRBV29-1 and TRBJ1-6; the match to TRBD1 covers 10 bases. The CDR3 has 14 residues. Germline loops: CDR1 SQVTM, CDR2 ANQGSEA. V trimming: 5 bases; J trimming: 7 bases; junction bases outside the gene matches: 5. In DNA form, the CDR3 reads TGCAGCGTTCGGACAGGGGGAAACAATTCACCCCTCCACTTT. Translating it yields CSVRTGGNNSPLHF.

This clone was picked up one time. This chain links TRBV18 with TRBJ1-4, with TRBD1 matching 12 bases. CDR3 size: 15 residues. Germline assignment: CDR1 KGHSH and CDR2 LQKENI. The V and J ends lost 3 bases and 5 bases, in that order; junction bases with no gene match: 1. Here the CDR3 reads CASSPGTGGNEKLFF. The CDR3 DNA reads as TGTGCCAGCTCACCGGGGACAGGGGGCAATGAAAAACTGTTTTTT. Full variable domain (remainder filled in from reference TRBV18 and TRBJ1-4): NAGVMQNPRHLVRRRGQEARLRCSPMKGHSHVYWYRQLPEEGLKFMVYLQKENIIDESGMPKERFSAEFPKEGPSILRIQQVVRGDSAAYFCASSPGTGGNEKLFFGSGTQLSVL.

The V call is TRBV6-4, the J call TRBJ1-6, with D perhaps TRBD1 (6 bases). The V end was cut by 4 bases, the J end by 0 bases, with 7 bases between. Germline V gene data show CDR1 as MRHNA and CDR2 as SNTAGT. CDR3 length: 15 amino acids. CDR3 residues: CASSADSSYNSPLHF. The CDR3 DNA reads as TGTGCCAGCAGTGCGGACAGCTCCTATAATTCACCCCTCCACTTT.

This clone was detected once. The V call is TRBV9, the J call TRBJ2-3; 8 nucleotides match TRBD2. The junction had 10 bases not matched to a gene; V was cut back by 4 bases and J by 0 bases. The CDR3 is 17 residues long. CDR1 is SGDLS, CDR2 YYNGEE, per germline. CDR3 bases: TGTGCCAGCAGCCCGGGGACTAGAGAGTCTAGCACAGATACGCAGTATTTT. Translating gives CASSPGTRESSTDTQYF.

The rearrangement joins TRBV7-2 to TRBJ1-3; 7 nucleotides align to TRBD1. The V segment lost 5 bases and the J segment 6 bases; nucleotides outside the gene matches: 10. CDR1 and CDR2 from the germline V gene are SGHTA and FQGNSA. The CDR3 contains 15 residues. The CDR3 nucleotides are TGTGCCAGCAGCCGGATACCAGGGGGGCAAAACACCATATATTTT. Encoded protein: CASSRIPGGQNTIYF.